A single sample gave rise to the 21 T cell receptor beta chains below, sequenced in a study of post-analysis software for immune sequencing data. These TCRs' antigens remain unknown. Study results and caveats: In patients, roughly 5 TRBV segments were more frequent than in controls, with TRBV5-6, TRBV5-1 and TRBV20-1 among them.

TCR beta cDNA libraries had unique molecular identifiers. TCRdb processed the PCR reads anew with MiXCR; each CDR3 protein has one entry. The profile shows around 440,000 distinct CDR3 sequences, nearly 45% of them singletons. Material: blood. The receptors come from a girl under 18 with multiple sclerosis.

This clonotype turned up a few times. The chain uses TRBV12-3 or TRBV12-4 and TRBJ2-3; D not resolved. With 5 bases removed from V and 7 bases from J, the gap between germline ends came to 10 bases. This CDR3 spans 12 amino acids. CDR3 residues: CASSPRHNTQYF. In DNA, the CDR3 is TGTGCCAGCAGTCCGAGACACAATACGCAGTATTTT.

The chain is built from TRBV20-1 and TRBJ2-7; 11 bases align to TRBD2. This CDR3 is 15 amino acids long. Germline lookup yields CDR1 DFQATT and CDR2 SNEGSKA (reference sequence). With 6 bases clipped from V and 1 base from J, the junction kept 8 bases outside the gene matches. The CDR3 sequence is CSALAGADDSYEQYF. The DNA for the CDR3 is TGCAGTGCACTAGCGGGAGCGGATGATTCCTACGAGCAGTACTTC.

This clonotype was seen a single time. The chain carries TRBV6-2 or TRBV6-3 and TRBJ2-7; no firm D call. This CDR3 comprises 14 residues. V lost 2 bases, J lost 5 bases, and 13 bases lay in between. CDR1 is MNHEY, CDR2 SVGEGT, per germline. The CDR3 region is CASSYGHLYNEQYF. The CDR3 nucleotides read TGTGCCAGCAGTTACGGGCATCTGTACAACGAGCAGTACTTC.

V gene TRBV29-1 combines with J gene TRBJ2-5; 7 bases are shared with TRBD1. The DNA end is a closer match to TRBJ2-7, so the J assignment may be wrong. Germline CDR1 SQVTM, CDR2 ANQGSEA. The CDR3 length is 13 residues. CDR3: CSVEGTEPYEQYF. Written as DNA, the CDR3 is TGCAGCGTTGAGGGGACAGAGCCCTACGAGCAGTACTTC.

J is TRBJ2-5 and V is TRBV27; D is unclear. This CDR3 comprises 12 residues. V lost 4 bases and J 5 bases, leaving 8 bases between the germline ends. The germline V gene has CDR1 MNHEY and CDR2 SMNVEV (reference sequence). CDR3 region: CASSSPKETQYF. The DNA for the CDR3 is TGTGCCAGCAGTTCTCCTAAGGAGACCCAGTACTTC.

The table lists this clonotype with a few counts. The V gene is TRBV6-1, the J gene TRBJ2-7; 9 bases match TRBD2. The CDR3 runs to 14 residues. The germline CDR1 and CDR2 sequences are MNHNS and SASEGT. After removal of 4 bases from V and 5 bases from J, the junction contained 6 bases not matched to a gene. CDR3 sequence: CASSAISGSDEQYF. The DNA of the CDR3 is TGTGCCAGCAGTGCCATTAGCGGGAGCGACGAGCAGTACTTC.

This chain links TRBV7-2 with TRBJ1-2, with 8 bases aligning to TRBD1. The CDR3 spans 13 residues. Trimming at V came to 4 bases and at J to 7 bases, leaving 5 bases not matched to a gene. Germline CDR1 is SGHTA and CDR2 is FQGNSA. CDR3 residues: CASSYRGRGGYTF. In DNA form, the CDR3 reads TGTGCCAGCAGCTACAGGGGGAGGGGTGGCTACACCTTC. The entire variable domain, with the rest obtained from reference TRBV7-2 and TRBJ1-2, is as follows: GAGVSQSPSNKVTEKGKDVELRCDPISGHTALYWYRQSLGQGLEFLIYFQGNSAPDKSGLPSDRFSAERTGGSVSTLTIQRTQQEDSAVYLCASSYRGRGGYTFGSGTRLTVV.

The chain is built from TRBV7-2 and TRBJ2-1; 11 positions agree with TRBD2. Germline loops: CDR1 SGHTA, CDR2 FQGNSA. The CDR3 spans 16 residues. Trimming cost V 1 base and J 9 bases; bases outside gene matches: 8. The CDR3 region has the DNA TGTGCCAGCAGCTTAGAGACTAGCGGGATAAGTTTTGAGCAGTTCTTC. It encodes CASSLETSGISFEQFF.

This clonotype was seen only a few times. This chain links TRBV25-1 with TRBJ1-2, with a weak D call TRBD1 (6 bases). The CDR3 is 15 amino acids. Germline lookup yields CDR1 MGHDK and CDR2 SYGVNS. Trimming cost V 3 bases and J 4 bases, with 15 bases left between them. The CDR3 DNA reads TGTGCCAGCAGTGAGAGCGCGATCAGGGGCTATGGCTACACCTTC. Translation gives CASSESAIRGYGYTF.

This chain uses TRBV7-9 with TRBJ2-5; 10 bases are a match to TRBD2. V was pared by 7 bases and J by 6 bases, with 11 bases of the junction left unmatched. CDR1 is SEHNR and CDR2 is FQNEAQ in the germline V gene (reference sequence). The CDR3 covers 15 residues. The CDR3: CASNQPDSGRKTQYF. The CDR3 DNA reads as TGTGCCAGCAACCAACCCGATAGCGGGAGGAAGACCCAGTACTTC.

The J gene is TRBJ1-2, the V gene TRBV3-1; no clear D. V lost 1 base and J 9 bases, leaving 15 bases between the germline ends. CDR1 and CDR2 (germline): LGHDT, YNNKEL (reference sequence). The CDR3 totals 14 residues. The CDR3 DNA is TGTGCCAGCAGCCAAGTGAGGAGGGATCGGCGCTACACCTTC. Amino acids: CASSQVRRDRRYTF.

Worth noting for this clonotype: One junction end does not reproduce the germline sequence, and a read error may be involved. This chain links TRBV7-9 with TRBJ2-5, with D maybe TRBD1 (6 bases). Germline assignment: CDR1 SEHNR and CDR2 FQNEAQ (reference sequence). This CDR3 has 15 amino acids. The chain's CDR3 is CTSSLAGTREETQYF. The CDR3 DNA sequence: TGTACCAGCAGCTTAGCCGGGACACGGGAAGAGACCCAGTACTTC.

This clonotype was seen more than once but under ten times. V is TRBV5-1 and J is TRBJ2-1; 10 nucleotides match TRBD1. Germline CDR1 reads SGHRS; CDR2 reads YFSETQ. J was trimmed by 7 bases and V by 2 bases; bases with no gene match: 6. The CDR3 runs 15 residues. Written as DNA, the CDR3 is TGCGCCAGCAGCTTTGGGACAGGGGATGGGAATGAGCAGTTCTTC. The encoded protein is CASSFGTGDGNEQFF.

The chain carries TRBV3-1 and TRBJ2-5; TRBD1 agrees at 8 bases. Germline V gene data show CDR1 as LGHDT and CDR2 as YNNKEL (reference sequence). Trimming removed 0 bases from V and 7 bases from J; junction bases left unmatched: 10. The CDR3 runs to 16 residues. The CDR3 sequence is CASSQDGQGALGTQYF. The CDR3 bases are TGTGCCAGCAGCCAAGATGGGCAGGGGGCTTTGGGGACCCAGTACTTC.

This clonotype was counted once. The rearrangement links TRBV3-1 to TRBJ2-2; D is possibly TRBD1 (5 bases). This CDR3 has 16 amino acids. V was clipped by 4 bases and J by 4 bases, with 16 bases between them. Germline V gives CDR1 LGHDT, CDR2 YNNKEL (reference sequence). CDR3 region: CASSPRAGWGTGELFF. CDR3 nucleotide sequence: TGTGCCAGCAGCCCTAGGGCAGGGTGGGGCACCGGGGAGCTGTTTTTT.

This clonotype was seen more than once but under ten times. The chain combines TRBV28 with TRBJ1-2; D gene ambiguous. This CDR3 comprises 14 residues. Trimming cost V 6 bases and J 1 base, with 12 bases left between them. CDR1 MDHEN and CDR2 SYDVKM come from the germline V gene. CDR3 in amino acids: CASSLGLNNYGYTF. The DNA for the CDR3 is TGTGCCAGCAGCCTAGGGCTTAATAACTATGGCTACACCTTC.

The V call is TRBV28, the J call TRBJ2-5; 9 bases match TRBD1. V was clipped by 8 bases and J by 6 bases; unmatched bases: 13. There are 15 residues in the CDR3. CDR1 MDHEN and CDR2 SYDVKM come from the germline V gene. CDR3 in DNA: TGTGCCAGCTTCCCCTTCACAGGGGGCCGAAAGACCCAGTACTTC. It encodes CASFPFTGGRKTQYF.

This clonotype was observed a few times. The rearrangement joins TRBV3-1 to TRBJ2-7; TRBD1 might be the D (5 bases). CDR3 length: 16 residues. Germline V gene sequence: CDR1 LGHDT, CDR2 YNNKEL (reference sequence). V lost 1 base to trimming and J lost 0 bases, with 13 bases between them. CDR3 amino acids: CASSQGLRQSSYEQYF. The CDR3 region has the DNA TGTGCCAGCAGCCAAGGGTTGAGACAGAGCTCCTACGAGCAGTACTTC.

DNA for the CDR3: TGCAGAGGGACAGGAACAAGCTTTAACTATGGCTACACCTTC. The encoded protein is CRGTGTSFNYGYTF. The chain combines TRBV20-1 with TRBJ1-2; TRBD1 aligns across 8 bases. CDR3 length equals 14 residues. Germline V gene data show CDR1 as DFQATT and CDR2 as SNEGSKA (reference sequence).

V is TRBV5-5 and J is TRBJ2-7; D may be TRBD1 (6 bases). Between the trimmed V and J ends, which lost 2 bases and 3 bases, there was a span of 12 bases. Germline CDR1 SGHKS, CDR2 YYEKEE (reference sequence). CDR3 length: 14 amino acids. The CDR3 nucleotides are TGTGCCAGCAGCTTAATAAACAGGGACTACGAGCAGTACTTC. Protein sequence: CASSLINRDYEQYF.

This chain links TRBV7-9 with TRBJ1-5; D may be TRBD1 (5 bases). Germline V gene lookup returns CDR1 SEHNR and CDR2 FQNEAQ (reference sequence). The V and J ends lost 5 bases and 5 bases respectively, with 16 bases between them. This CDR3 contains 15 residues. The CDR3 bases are TGTGCCAGCAGCCCCCCGGGGCAGGGAGATCAGCCCCAGCATTTT. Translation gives CASSPPGQGDQPQHF.